This TCR beta chain was sequenced in a study of regulatory T cells in long-lasting Graves disease. Study observations and caveats: Relative to new patients (roughly 950), persistent patients exhibited greater sharing of public clonotypes (about 3,000).

The CDR3 contains 15 residues. After removal of 1 base from V and 2 bases from J, the junction contained 4 bases not matched to a gene. Looked up from germline, CDR1 is MGHRA and CDR2 is YSYEKL. In regard to this clonotype: Antigen specificity is unknown.

Time point described: newly diagnosed GD, antithyroid drugs for less than 3 months. Extracted RNA from PBMCs served as the source of the TCR library. Arm-PCR of CDR3 regions and iRepertoire HTBI primers were used to build TCR beta libraries. One entry per CDR3 protein, called by TCRdb with MiXCR from the multiplex PCR reads. The data show roughly 420,000 distinct CDR3 sequences, approximately 15% seen once. These data are also associated with another study on T cells in Graves' hyperthyroidism and ophthalmopathy.

Sample: peripheral blood mononuclear cells (PBMCs), taken at new diagnosis, from a patient treated with antithyroid drugs. This TCR came from a woman aged 45 to 65 with Graves disease. The V gene is TRBV4-1, the J gene TRBJ1-2; 7 bases align to TRBD1. CDR3 DNA: TGCGCCAGCAGCCAAGGCCGAGGGGGCAACTATGGCTACACCTTC. As protein: CASSQGRGGNYGYTF.